Presented here are 24 T cell receptor beta chains from one specimen sequenced in a study of blood T cell repertoires in COVID-19. Some clones are missing from TCRdb's copy, which holds only in-frame ones; the method was immunoSEQ multiplex PCR. The sample lists approximately 270,000 clones; about 79% were seen once. The sample was peripheral blood. The receptors shown here come from a man at least 80 years old with acute or convalescent COVID-19.

This chain uses TRBV9 with TRBJ2-2; D might be TRBD1 (5 bases). Deletions cut 0 bases from V and 5 bases from J, with 8 bases between. The CDR3 totals 14 residues. Per germline, CDR1 SGDLS and CDR2 YYNGEE. CDR3 nucleotide sequence: TGTGCCAGCAGCGTAGTTGGGGCAACCGGGGAGCTGTTTTTT. It translates to CASSVVGATGELFF.

The gene calls are TRBV27 and TRBJ1-2; TRBD1 matches at 7 bases. V shed 5 bases and J 6 bases; nucleotides not matched to a gene: 15. The CDR3 loop spans 16 amino acids. Germline V lookup: CDR1 MNHEY, CDR2 SMNVEV (reference sequence). CDR3 sequence (DNA): TGTGCCAGCAGTACCCGCCGAGAGACAGGGTCCAATGGCTACACCTTC. This gives the protein CASSTRRETGSNGYTF.

The rearrangement uses TRBV28 and TRBJ1-5; the match to TRBD1 covers 11 bases. Germline CDR1 MDHEN, CDR2 SYDVKM. The CDR3 has 15 amino acids. V lost 6 bases and J lost 7; bases outside the gene matches: 8. The CDR3 protein is CASRSRDRGFQPQHF. The CDR3 region has the DNA TGTGCCAGCAGAAGCCGGGACAGGGGGTTCCAGCCCCAGCATTTT. Filled out from reference TRBV28 and TRBJ1-5, the complete variable domain reads DVKVTQSSRYLVKRTGEKVFLECVQDMDHENMFWYRQDPGLGLRLIYFSYDVKMKEKGDIPEGYSVSREKKERFSLILESASTNQTSMYLCASRSRDRGFQPQHFGDGTRLSIL.

This clone was recorded a few times. The rearrangement joins TRBV6-5 to TRBJ1-2, with D unresolved. This CDR3 contains 14 residues. The germline V gene has CDR1 MNHEY and CDR2 SVGAGI. V lost 6 bases, J lost 4 bases, and 15 bases lay in between. The CDR3 sequence: CASRPQQSPYGYTF. CDR3 nucleotide sequence: TGTGCCAGCAGACCGCAACAGAGCCCCTATGGCTACACCTTC.

The chain carries TRBV19 and TRBJ1-5, with D uncertain. CDR3 length: 15 amino acids. The germline gives CDR1 LNHDA, CDR2 SQIVND (reference sequence). Trimming removed 1 base from V and 2 bases from J, with 9 bases in between. The DNA for the CDR3 is TGTGCCAGTAGTATAGGGGAGGGTCGCAATCAGCCCCAGCATTTT. Translation: CASSIGEGRNQPQHF.

There are a few counts of this clone. The chain combines TRBV7-9 with TRBJ2-5; TRBD1 agrees at 8 bases. V shed 2 bases, J shed 4 bases, and the junction held 9 bases outside the gene matches. The CDR3 length is 16 residues. Germline CDR1 reads SEHNR; CDR2 reads FQNEAQ (reference sequence). In nucleotides, the CDR3 is TGTGCCAGCAGCTTAACACAAACAGGGGGTCGAGAGACCCAGTACTTC. Amino acids: CASSLTQTGGRETQYF.

CDR3 coding DNA: TGTGCCAGCAGCTTAGGCGACAGGGGGTTTAGCACTGAAGCTTTCTTT. It specifies CASSLGDRGFSTEAFF. The rearrangement joins TRBV7-9 to TRBJ1-1; 9 positions agree with TRBD1. V shed 1 base, J shed 4 bases, and the junction held 7 bases outside the gene matches. Germline-derived CDR1 and CDR2 are SEHNR and FQNEAQ (reference sequence). The CDR3 has 16 residues. The full variable domain, rest sourced from reference TRBV7-9 and TRBJ1-1, is DTGVSQNPRHKITKRGQNVTFRCDPISEHNRLYWYRQTLGQGPEFLTYFQNEAQLEKSRLLSDRFSAERPKGSFSTLEIQRTEQGDSAMYLCASSLGDRGFSTEAFFGQGTRLTVV.

The chain employs TRBV5-4 and TRBJ2-1; 8 positions match TRBD2. This CDR3 has 16 residues. Trimming cost V 2 bases and J 2 bases; bases outside gene matches: 6. Germline V CDR1 and CDR2: SGHNT, YYREEE (reference sequence). DNA of the CDR3: TGTGCCAGCAGCTTCGTTCGGGAGGGCCCCTACAATGAGCAGTTCTTC. This codes for CASSFVREGPYNEQFF.

The gene calls are TRBV1 and TRBJ2-7; the table's TRBD1 call for D was not verified on the DNA. TRBV1 counts as a pseudogene. The CDR3 runs 15 residues. The CDR3 nucleotides read TGCACCAGCAGCCAAGATATGGACAGGGCCTACGAGCAGTACTTC. This sequence encodes CTSSQDMDRAYEQYF.

The rearrangement uses TRBV30 and TRBJ1-5; TRBD1 matches 10 bases. V was clipped by 6 bases and J by 7 bases; unmatched bases: 9. The CDR3 totals 14 residues. CDR1 is GTSNPN, CDR2 SVGIG, per germline (reference sequence). CDR3 region: CACQTGTGEQPQHF. The DNA of the CDR3 is TGTGCCTGCCAAACCGGGACAGGGGAACAGCCCCAGCATTTT.

With respect to this clone: Other DNA sequences within the sample encode an identical CDR3. V gene TRBV28 combines with J gene TRBJ2-7; 12 nucleotides line up with TRBD1. This CDR3 comprises 15 residues. Unmatched junction bases numbered 2, after V lost 1 base and J lost 4 bases. Looked up from germline, CDR1 is MDHEN and CDR2 is SYDVKM. The CDR3 DNA reads TGTGCCAGCAGTTTATTGGGACAGGGGGCTTACGAGCAGTACTTC. This codes for CASSLLGQGAYEQYF.

The chain recombines TRBV7-2 with TRBJ2-7, with TRBD1 matching 8 bases. The germline gives CDR1 SGHTA, CDR2 FQGNSA. Trimming at V came to 3 bases and at J to 2 bases, leaving 9 bases not matched to a gene. The CDR3 is 16 amino acids. This CDR3 is CASSFPPGQGPYEQYF. DNA of the CDR3: TGTGCCAGCAGCTTCCCTCCTGGACAGGGTCCCTACGAGCAGTACTTC. Together with reference TRBV7-2 and TRBJ2-7, the CDR3 gives the full variable domain: GAGVSQSPSNKVTEKGKDVELRCDPISGHTALYWYRQSLGQGLEFLIYFQGNSAPDKSGLPSDRFSAERTGGSVSTLTIQRTQQEDSAVYLCASSFPPGQGPYEQYFGPGTRLTVT.

The rearrangement joins TRBV6-5 to TRBJ1-2; 7 positions match TRBD1. Germline CDR1 is MNHEY and CDR2 is SVGAGI. The CDR3 contains 15 residues. Unmatched junction bases numbered 8, after V lost 6 bases and J lost 1 base. In DNA form, the CDR3 reads TGTGCCAGCAGGGCGACAGGGTTTAATAACTATGGCTACACCTTC. Translation: CASRATGFNNYGYTF.

The chain joins TRBV27 to TRBJ2-1; 7 nucleotides agree with TRBD2. Looked up from germline, CDR1 is MNHEY and CDR2 is SMNVEV (reference sequence). The trim removed 5 bases at V and 6 bases at J, leaving 7 bases unmatched. This CDR3 region has 14 residues. CDR3 coding DNA: TGTGCCAGCAGTCCCGGGACTATCCTCAATGAGCAGTTCTTC. It translates to CASSPGTILNEQFF.

The rearrangement links TRBV30 to TRBJ1-6; TRBD1 might be the D (5 bases). The CDR3 extends over 14 amino acids. Between the trimmed V and J ends, which lost 3 bases and 4 bases, there was a span of 10 bases. Germline V CDR1 and CDR2: GTSNPN, SVGIG (reference sequence). This CDR3 is CAWRPRGYNSPLHF. The CDR3 DNA reads TGTGCCTGGAGGCCTCGGGGGTATAATTCACCCCTCCACTTT.

This clone occurred a few times. The chain combines TRBV24-1 with TRBJ1-2; 12 nucleotides agree with TRBD1. V trimming: 6 bases; J trimming: 4 bases; junction bases outside the gene matches: 8. CDR1 is KGHDR, CDR2 SFDVKD, per germline. This CDR3 is 16 amino acids long. For the CDR3, the DNA is TGTGCCACCAGTTCCCCCGGGACAGGGGGCGGCTATGGCTACACCTTC. It translates to CATSSPGTGGGYGYTF.

This rearrangement joins TRBV27 to TRBJ2-7; 7 bases line up with TRBD1. CDR3 length equals 16 residues. V shed 7 bases, J shed 0 bases, and the junction held 12 bases outside the gene matches. CDR1 MNHEY and CDR2 SMNVEV come from the germline V gene (reference sequence). This CDR3 is CASKVNVDRVSYEQYF. CDR3 nucleotide sequence: TGTGCCAGCAAGGTTAATGTTGACAGGGTCTCCTACGAGCAGTACTTC.

This clone was recorded only once. The chain's CDR3 is CASSSEARTGLFPYNEQFF. CDR3 in DNA: TGTGCCAGCAGCTCCGAGGCCAGGACAGGGCTTTTCCCTTACAATGAGCAGTTCTTC. V and J are TRBV7-9 and TRBJ2-1, with TRBD1 matching over 8 bases. V dropped 4 bases and J dropped 4; count of bases not matched to a gene: 18. CDR3 length: 19 amino acids. CDR1 is SEHNR and CDR2 is FQNEAQ in the germline V gene (reference sequence).

The DNA for the CDR3 is TGTGCCTCGAGGGGGGGAGGAAACACCATATATTTT. The encoded protein is CASRGGGNTIYF. The rearrangement uses TRBV30 and TRBJ1-3; tentatively, D is TRBD1 (6 bases). CDR3 length: 12 amino acids. Germline V gene sequence: CDR1 GTSNPN, CDR2 SVGIG (reference sequence). Trimming took off 7 bases at V and 4 bases at J, with 11 bases between the two ends.

The rearrangement joins TRBV14 to TRBJ2-7, with D perhaps matching TRBD2 (6 bases). Trimming shortened V by 4 bases and J by 2 bases, and 18 bases separated the two germline ends. Germline V gene lookup returns CDR1 SGHDN and CDR2 FVKESK. This CDR3 has 16 residues. CDR3 sequence: CASSRNTLAPPYEQYF. The CDR3 DNA follows: TGTGCCAGCAGCCGCAATACTCTAGCGCCCCCCTACGAGCAGTACTTC. The whole variable domain, filled in from reference TRBV14 and TRBJ2-7, reads EAGVTQFPSHSVIEKGQTVTLRCDPISGHDNLYWYRRVMGKEIKFLLHFVKESKQDESGMPNNRFLAERTGGTYSTLKVQPAELEDSGVYFCASSRNTLAPPYEQYFGPGTRLTVT.

This rearrangement joins TRBV10-2 to TRBJ1-2; the match to TRBD1 covers 7 bases. The CDR3 contains 11 residues. The germline V gene has CDR1 WSHSY and CDR2 SAAADI. V dropped 6 bases and J dropped 6; count of bases not matched to a gene: 1. The CDR3 coding sequence is TGCGCCAGCAGCACAGGGGATGGCTACACCTTC. This codes for CASSTGDGYTF.

This clone was seen a handful of times. The chain employs TRBV6-5 and TRBJ2-7, with 10 bases aligning to TRBD2. Per germline, CDR1 MNHEY and CDR2 SVGAGI. This CDR3 contains 15 residues. V lost 5 bases and J lost 4; bases outside the gene matches: 8. The CDR3, as DNA: TGTGCCAGCAGTCAGCCGGGACTAGCGTCTTACGAGCAGTACTTC. Encoded protein: CASSQPGLASYEQYF.

This rearrangement joins TRBV25-1 to TRBJ2-1, with D tentatively TRBD1 (6 bases). The germline V and J ends were trimmed by 7 bases and 0 bases, with 10 bases remaining between them. This CDR3 has 14 amino acids. From germline, CDR1 is MGHDK and CDR2 SYGVNS. The CDR3 DNA reads TGTGCCAGCATTTCAGGGGCCTCCTACAATGAGCAGTTCTTC. Its protein is CASISGASYNEQFF.

This chain joins TRBV18 and TRBJ1-2; 10 positions agree with TRBD1. V shed 8 bases and J 2 bases; nucleotides not matched to a gene: 11. Germline V gene data show CDR1 as KGHSH and CDR2 as LQKENI. This CDR3 has 16 amino acids. CDR3 DNA: TGTGCCAGCAGAGTAGCGGGACAGGGGACCAACTATGGCTACACCTTC. Its translation is CASRVAGQGTNYGYTF.